This T cell receptor beta chain appears in the sequencing data of a study of blood T cells in healthy people across ages. For the second PCR, which ran for roughly 7 to 11 cycles, a sample-barcoded 5' primer and a J-beta primer mix were used. TCRdb passed the 5' RACE reads through MiXCR, listing each CDR3 protein once. The sample holds around 780,000 distinct CDR3 sequences, 45% to 70% seen once. V lost 0 bases and J lost 2; bases outside the gene matches: 8. Germline-derived CDR1 and CDR2 are MNHEY and SVGAGI. The CDR3 sequence is 17 residues long. The J gene is TRBJ2-3, the V gene TRBV6-5, with 7 bases matching TRBD2. This TCR derives from a man aged 40-50 years in good health. The sequenced material came from blood. CDR3: CASSYSILGGTTDTQYF. The DNA for the CDR3 is TGTGCCAGCAGTTACTCGATTCTCGGGGGGACCACAGATACGCAGTATTTT.